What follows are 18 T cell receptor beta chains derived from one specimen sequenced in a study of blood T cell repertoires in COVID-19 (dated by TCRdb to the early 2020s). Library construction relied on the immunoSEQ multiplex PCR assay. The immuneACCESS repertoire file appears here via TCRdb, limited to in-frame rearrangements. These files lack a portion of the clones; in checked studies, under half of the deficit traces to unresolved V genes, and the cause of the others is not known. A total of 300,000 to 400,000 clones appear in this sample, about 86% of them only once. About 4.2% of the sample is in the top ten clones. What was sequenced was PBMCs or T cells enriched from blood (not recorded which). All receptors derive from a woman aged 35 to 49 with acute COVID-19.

CDR3 bases: TGTGCCAGCAGTCGCGCGGGACTAGCCTACGAGCAGTACTTC. This sequence encodes CASSRAGLAYEQYF. The chain uses TRBV28 and TRBJ2-7, with 8 bases fitting TRBD2. CDR1 is MDHEN and CDR2 is SYDVKM in the germline V gene. This CDR3 comprises 14 residues. J was trimmed by 2 bases and V by 5 bases; bases with no gene match: 5.

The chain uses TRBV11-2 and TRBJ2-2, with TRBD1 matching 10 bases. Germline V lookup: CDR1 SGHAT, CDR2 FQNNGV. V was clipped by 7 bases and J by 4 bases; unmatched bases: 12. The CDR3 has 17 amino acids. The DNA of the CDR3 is TGTGCCAGCACCTTGGAGCCGGGACAGGGGACCACCGGGGAGCTGTTTTTT. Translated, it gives CASTLEPGQGTTGELFF.

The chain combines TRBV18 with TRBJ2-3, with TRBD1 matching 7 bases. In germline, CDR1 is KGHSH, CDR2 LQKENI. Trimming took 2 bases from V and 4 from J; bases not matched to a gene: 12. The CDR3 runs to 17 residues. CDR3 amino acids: CASSPLLRIGGPDTQYF. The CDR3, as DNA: TGTGCCAGCTCACCATTACTCAGGATAGGGGGCCCAGATACGCAGTATTTT.

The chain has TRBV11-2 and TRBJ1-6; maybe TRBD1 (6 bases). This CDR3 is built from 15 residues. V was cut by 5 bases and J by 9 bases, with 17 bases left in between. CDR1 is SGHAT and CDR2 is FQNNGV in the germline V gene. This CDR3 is CASSQEQGWGSPLHF. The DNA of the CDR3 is TGTGCCAGCAGCCAAGAACAGGGTTGGGGTTCACCCCTCCACTTT. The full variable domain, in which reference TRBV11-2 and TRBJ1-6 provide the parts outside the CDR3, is EAGVAQSPRYKIIEKRQSVAFWCNPISGHATLYWYQQILGQGPKLLIQFQNNGVVDDSQLPKDRFSAERLKGVDSTLKIQPAKLEDSAVYLCASSQEQGWGSPLHFGNGTRLTVT.

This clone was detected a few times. Here the CDR3 reads CASSQGWDRPNYGYTF. In DNA form, the CDR3 reads TGCGCCAGCAGCCAGGGATGGGACAGACCGAACTATGGCTACACCTTC. This chain links TRBV4-3 with TRBJ1-2; 7 nucleotides match TRBD1. CDR1 LGHNA and CDR2 YSLEER come from the germline V gene. The CDR3 covers 16 residues. Trimming took 3 bases from V and 2 from J; bases not matched to a gene: 9.

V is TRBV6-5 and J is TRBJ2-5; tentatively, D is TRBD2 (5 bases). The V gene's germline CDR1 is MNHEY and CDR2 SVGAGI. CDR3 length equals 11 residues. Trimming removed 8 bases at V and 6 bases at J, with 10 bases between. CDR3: CASRDSQTQYF. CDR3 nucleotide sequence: TGTGCCAGCCGGGATTCGCAGACCCAGTACTTC.

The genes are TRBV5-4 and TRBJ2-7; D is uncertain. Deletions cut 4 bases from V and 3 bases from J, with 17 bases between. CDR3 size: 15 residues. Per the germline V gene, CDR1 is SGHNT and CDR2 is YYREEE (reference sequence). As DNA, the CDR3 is TGTGCCAGCAGCCCGCTTGGTGGTAGCTACTACGAGCAGTACTTC. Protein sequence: CASSPLGGSYYEQYF.

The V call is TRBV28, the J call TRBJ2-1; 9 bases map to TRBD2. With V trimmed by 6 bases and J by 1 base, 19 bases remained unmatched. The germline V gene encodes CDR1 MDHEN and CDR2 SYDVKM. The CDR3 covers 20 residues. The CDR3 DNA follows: TGTGCCAGCAGGCGTGCCGGTCTCCTCCTAGCGGGGCCTTCCTACAATGAGCAGTTCTTC. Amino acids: CASRRAGLLLAGPSYNEQFF. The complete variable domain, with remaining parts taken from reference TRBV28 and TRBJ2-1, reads DVKVTQSSRYLVKRTGEKVFLECVQDMDHENMFWYRQDPGLGLRLIYFSYDVKMKEKGDIPEGYSVSREKKERFSLILESASTNQTSMYLCASRRAGLLLAGPSYNEQFFGPGTRLTVL.

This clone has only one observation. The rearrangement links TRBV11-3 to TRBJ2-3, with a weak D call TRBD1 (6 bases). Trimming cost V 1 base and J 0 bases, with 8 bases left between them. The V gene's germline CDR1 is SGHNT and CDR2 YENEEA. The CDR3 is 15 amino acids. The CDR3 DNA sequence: TGTGCCAGCAGCTTAGGGGACACTAGCACAGATACGCAGTATTTT. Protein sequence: CASSLGDTSTDTQYF.

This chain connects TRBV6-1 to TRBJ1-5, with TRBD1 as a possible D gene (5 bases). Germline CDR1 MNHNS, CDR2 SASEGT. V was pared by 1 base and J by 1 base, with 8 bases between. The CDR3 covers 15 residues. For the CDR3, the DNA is TGTGCCAGCAGTGAAGTGGGGGGGAGCAATCAGCCCCAGCATTTT. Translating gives CASSEVGGSNQPQHF.

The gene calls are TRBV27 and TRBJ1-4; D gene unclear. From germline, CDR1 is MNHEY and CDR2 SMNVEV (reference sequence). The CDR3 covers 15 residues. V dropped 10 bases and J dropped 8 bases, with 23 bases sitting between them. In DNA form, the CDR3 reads TGTGCCAAAAGGATTTCCGACGGAGTTTTGGAAAAACTGTTTTTT. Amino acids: CAKRISDGVLEKLFF. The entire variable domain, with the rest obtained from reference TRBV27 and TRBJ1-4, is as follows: EAQVTQNPRYLITVTGKKLTVTCSQNMNHEYMSWYRQDPGLGLRQIYYSMNVEVTDKGDVPEGYKVSRKEKRNFPLILESPSPNQTSLYFCAKRISDGVLEKLFFGSGTQLSVL.

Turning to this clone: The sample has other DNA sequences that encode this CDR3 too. This CDR3 is CASTLTGGNTEAFF. As DNA, the CDR3 is TGTGCCAGCACCCTCACCGGGGGGAACACTGAAGCTTTCTTT. This chain joins TRBV2 and TRBJ1-1, with D possibly matching TRBD1 (5 bases). CDR3 length: 14 amino acids. Between the trimmed V and J ends, which lost 7 bases and 1 base, there was a span of 13 bases. Germline CDR1 SNHLY, CDR2 FYNNEI.

Written as DNA, the CDR3 is TGTGCCACTGCGTCCATCTACGAGCAGTACTTC. It yields the protein CATASIYEQYF. V gene TRBV12-3 or TRBV12-4 combines with J gene TRBJ2-7, with D hard to call. V was cut by 10 bases and J by 3 bases, with 10 bases left in between. The length of the CDR3 is 11 residues.

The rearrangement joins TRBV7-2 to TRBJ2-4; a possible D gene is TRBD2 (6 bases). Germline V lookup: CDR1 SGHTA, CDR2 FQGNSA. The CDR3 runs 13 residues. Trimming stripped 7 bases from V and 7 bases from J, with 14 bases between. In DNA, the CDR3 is TGTGCCAGCAAATCCGGAGGGATGAACATTCAGTACTTC. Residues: CASKSGGMNIQYF.

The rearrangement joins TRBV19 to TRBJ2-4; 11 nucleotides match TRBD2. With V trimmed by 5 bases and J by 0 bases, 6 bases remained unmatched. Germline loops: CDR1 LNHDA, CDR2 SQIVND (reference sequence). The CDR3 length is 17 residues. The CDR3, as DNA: TGTGCCAGTAGTCCAACTAGCGGGGGAATAGCCAAAAACATTCAGTACTTC. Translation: CASSPTSGGIAKNIQYF.

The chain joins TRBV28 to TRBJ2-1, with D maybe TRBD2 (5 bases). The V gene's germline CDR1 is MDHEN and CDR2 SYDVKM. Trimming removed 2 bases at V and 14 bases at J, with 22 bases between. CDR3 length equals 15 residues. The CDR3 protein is CASSLEGSSRPPKFF. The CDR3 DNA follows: TGTGCCAGCAGTTTAGAGGGCTCATCAAGACCCCCTAAGTTCTTC.

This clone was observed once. Here the CDR3 reads CASSLAKNTEAFF. CDR3 nucleotides: TGTGCCAGCAGCTTAGCTAAAAACACTGAAGCTTTCTTT. This rearrangement joins TRBV7-9 to TRBJ1-1; no reliable D call. This CDR3 is built from 13 residues. Germline assignment: CDR1 SEHNR and CDR2 FQNEAQ (reference sequence). Trimming shortened V by 0 bases and J by 2 bases, and 4 bases separated the two germline ends.

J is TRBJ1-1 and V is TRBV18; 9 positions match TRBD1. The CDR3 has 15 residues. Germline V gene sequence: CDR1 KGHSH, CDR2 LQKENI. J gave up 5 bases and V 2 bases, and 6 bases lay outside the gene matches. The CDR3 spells CASSPAGTGSTEAFF. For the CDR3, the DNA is TGTGCCAGCTCACCAGCCGGGACAGGGAGTACTGAAGCTTTCTTT.